These 27 T cell receptor beta chains share one sample of origin, sequenced in a study of cytomegalovirus exposure and HLA in healthy donors. Use of 60 Vbeta and 13 Jbeta primers characterized the PCR. Method: immunoSEQ multiplex PCR; TCRdb's copy keeps in-frame clones and lacks some. In the table there are around 200,000 clones, around four fifths of which are singletons. The sample consisted of PBMCs. Source of these receptors: a female donor in good health and CMV-seronegative.

The chain combines TRBV15 with TRBJ2-7, with 10 nucleotides matching TRBD1. There are 14 residues in the CDR3. CDR1 is LNHNV, CDR2 YYDKDF, per germline (reference sequence). With V trimmed by 1 base and J by 4 bases, 1 base remained unmatched. The CDR3 region is CATSRGTGGYEQYF. CDR3 DNA sequence: TGTGCCACCAGCAGAGGGACAGGGGGTTACGAGCAGTACTTC. Full variable domain (rest looked up from reference TRBV15 and TRBJ2-7): DAMVIQNPRYQVTQFGKPVTLSCSQTLNHNVMYWYQQKSSQAPKLLFHYYDKDFNNEADTPDNFQSRRPNTSFCFLDIRSPGLGDTAMYLCATSRGTGGYEQYFGPGTRLTVT.

V and J are TRBV19 and TRBJ1-1; 8 nucleotides match TRBD1. The CDR3 is 15 residues long. Looked up from germline, CDR1 is LNHDA and CDR2 is SQIVND (reference sequence). Trimming took 5 bases from V and 5 from J; bases not matched to a gene: 10. The CDR3 region is CASSPGTGRLTEAFF. The CDR3 coding sequence is TGTGCCAGTAGTCCCGGGACAGGTCGTTTAACTGAAGCTTTCTTT. The full variable domain, completed using reference TRBV19 and TRBJ1-1, is DGGITQSPKYLFRKEGQNVTLSCEQNLNHDAMYWYRQDPGQGLRLIYYSQIVNDFQKGDIAEGYSVSREKKESFPLTVTSAQKNPTAFYLCASSPGTGRLTEAFFGQGTRLTVV.

J is TRBJ1-4 and V is TRBV11-2; D gene unclear. Trimming removed 1 base from V and 8 bases from J, with 8 bases in between. Germline V gene sequence: CDR1 SGHAT, CDR2 FQNNGV. The CDR3 totals 13 residues. The CDR3 DNA reads TGTGCCAGCAGCTTAGCGGGGATCGAAAAACTGTTTTTT. Translating it yields CASSLAGIEKLFF.

The chain combines TRBV7-2 with TRBJ2-7, with TRBD2 matching over 7 bases. CDR3 length: 12 residues. Germline-derived CDR1 and CDR2 are SGHTA and FQGNSA. V dropped 5 bases and J dropped 6; count of bases not matched to a gene: 4. The CDR3 is CASSEPGGEQYF. The CDR3 DNA sequence: TGTGCCAGCAGCGAGCCGGGGGGCGAGCAGTACTTC. The entire variable domain, with the rest obtained from reference TRBV7-2 and TRBJ2-7, is as follows: GAGVSQSPSNKVTEKGKDVELRCDPISGHTALYWYRQSLGQGLEFLIYFQGNSAPDKSGLPSDRFSAERTGGSVSTLTIQRTQQEDSAVYLCASSEPGGEQYFGPGTRLTVT.

The chain has TRBV15 and TRBJ1-4; 8 positions match TRBD1. The CDR3 extends over 22 amino acids. J lost 3 bases, V lost 0 bases, and 21 bases had no gene match. Germline CDR1 and CDR2: LNHNV and YYDKDF (reference sequence). The DNA of the CDR3 is TGTGCCACCAGCAGAGATTGGCGCGTTGGACAGGGAAGGGGACTGGCTAATGAAAAACTGTTTTTT. Protein: CATSRDWRVGQGRGLANEKLFF.

The V and J genes are TRBV29-1 and TRBJ1-3, with D uncertain. The V gene lost 5 bases and the J gene lost 0 bases, with 20 bases spanning the gap. This CDR3 comprises 17 residues. Germline V gives CDR1 SQVTM, CDR2 ANQGSEA. The CDR3 spells CSVTGIPDGPSGNTIYF. For the CDR3, the DNA is TGCAGCGTTACCGGGATACCTGACGGCCCCTCTGGAAACACCATATATTTT.

This clone was seen more than once but under ten times. This chain uses TRBV28 with TRBJ1-1, with a tentative D call TRBD1 (5 bases). The CDR3 runs 14 residues. Germline assignment: CDR1 MDHEN and CDR2 SYDVKM. V shed 3 bases and J shed 6 bases, with 14 bases lying between them. CDR3: CASSFRAFDSEAFF. The CDR3 bases are TGTGCCAGCAGTTTCAGGGCGTTTGACTCTGAAGCTTTCTTT.

V and J are TRBV27 and TRBJ1-1, with a weak D call TRBD1 (5 bases). Trimming removed 3 bases at V and 6 bases at J, with 8 bases between. CDR1 is MNHEY and CDR2 is SMNVEV in the germline V gene (reference sequence). The CDR3 has 12 residues. In DNA, the CDR3 is TGTGCCAGCAGTTTTGGAGGGGCTGAAGCTTTCTTT. Translation: CASSFGGAEAFF.

The sample holds a few counts of this clone. The J gene is TRBJ1-2, the V gene TRBV5-4; 9 nucleotides match TRBD1. CDR1 SGHNT and CDR2 YYREEE come from the germline V gene (reference sequence). Trimming took 5 bases from V and 7 from J; bases not matched to a gene: 15. The CDR3 is 16 amino acids. The CDR3 nucleotides read TGTGCCAGCAGTCCGGGACAGGGATTAACGGAGGGTGGCTACACCTTC. This gives the protein CASSPGQGLTEGGYTF.

This clone was detected only once. This sequence joins TRBV7-6 and TRBJ1-6, with 10 positions matching TRBD1. V lost 3 bases to trimming and J lost 7 bases; unmatched junction nucleotides: 3. The CDR3 loop spans 15 amino acids. Germline assignment: CDR1 SGHVS and CDR2 FNYEAQ. The CDR3 loop reads CASSFDRGPNSPLHF. The CDR3 DNA reads TGTGCCAGCAGCTTCGACAGGGGGCCGAATTCACCCCTCCACTTT.

Only one count was recorded for this clone. The genes are TRBV6-1 and TRBJ1-3, with 8 bases matching TRBD1. V lost 4 bases, J lost 0 bases, and 5 bases stayed unmatched. This CDR3 spans 16 amino acids. CDR1 and CDR2 (germline): MNHNS, SASEGT. CDR3 nucleotides: TGTGCCAGCAGTGTGGGACAGGACCCCTCTGGAAACACCATATATTTT. Amino acids: CASSVGQDPSGNTIYF.

In its sample, this clone was seen a few times. V gene TRBV9 combines with J gene TRBJ2-7; the match to TRBD2 covers 8 bases. The J segment lost 5 bases and the V segment lost 0 bases, leaving 7 bases of the junction unmatched. The CDR3 contains 15 residues. The germline gives CDR1 SGDLS, CDR2 YYNGEE. The CDR3 DNA follows: TGTGCCAGCAGCGTAGGAGGAAGCGGGAGCCACGAGCAGTACTTC. It translates to CASSVGGSGSHEQYF.

The chain employs TRBV27 and TRBJ2-7; tentative D call: TRBD2 (5 bases). The CDR3 covers 14 residues. V dropped 5 bases and J dropped 0 bases, with 11 bases sitting between them. Germline lookup yields CDR1 MNHEY and CDR2 SMNVEV (reference sequence). The CDR3 is CASSTSVYSYEQYF. CDR3 coding DNA: TGTGCCAGCAGTACTAGTGTCTACTCCTACGAGCAGTACTTC.

The chain recombines TRBV9 with TRBJ2-1, with 11 positions matching TRBD1. Germline values: CDR1 SGDLS, CDR2 YYNGEE. This CDR3 has 16 amino acids. J gave up 7 bases and V 4 bases, and 10 bases lay outside the gene matches. This CDR3 is CASSPGPGTGGNEQFF. CDR3 nucleotide sequence: TGTGCCAGCAGCCCAGGTCCCGGGACAGGGGGGAATGAGCAGTTCTTC.

This clone showed up just once. This chain links TRBV10-1 with TRBJ2-7; 9 nucleotides line up with TRBD2. Germline V gives CDR1 WNHNN, CDR2 SYGVQD (reference sequence). The CDR3 runs to 13 residues. The V and J ends lost 11 bases and 3 bases, in that order; junction bases with no gene match: 8. The CDR3 loop reads CAAGPSGDYEQYF. The CDR3 region has the DNA TGCGCCGCCGGCCCTAGCGGGGACTACGAGCAGTACTTC.

The chain joins TRBV4-1 to TRBJ1-3; D unresolved. V was shortened by 3 bases and J by 0 bases, with 9 bases between the two germline ends. Looked up from germline, CDR1 is MGHRA and CDR2 is YSYEKL. The CDR3 runs 15 residues. CDR3: CASSQPRNSGNTIYF. CDR3 in DNA: TGCGCCAGCAGCCAGCCCAGGAACTCTGGAAACACCATATATTTT.

V usage is TRBV7-8 and J usage is TRBJ2-7; 8 nucleotides agree with TRBD2. The germline gives CDR1 SGHVS, CDR2 FQNEAQ. The CDR3 runs to 16 residues. The V segment lost 2 bases and the J segment 1 base; nucleotides outside the gene matches: 7. The CDR3, as DNA: TGTGCCAGCAGCTTACAGGGTAGCGGGACTTCCTACGAGCAGTACTTC. As protein: CASSLQGSGTSYEQYF.

The rearrangement uses TRBV4-3 and TRBJ2-3; D might be TRBD1 (5 bases). The CDR3 loop spans 13 amino acids. V lost 3 bases and J lost 4, with 8 bases in between. Germline V CDR1 and CDR2: LGHNA, YSLEER. The CDR3 sequence is CASSHRVSDTQYF. CDR3 DNA sequence: TGCGCCAGCAGCCACAGGGTCTCAGATACGCAGTATTTT.

V usage is TRBV30 and J usage is TRBJ1-2; no definite D call. Germline-derived CDR1 and CDR2 are GTSNPN and SVGIG (reference sequence). Trimming cost V 8 bases and J 12 bases, with 10 bases left between them. The CDR3 consists of 8 residues. The CDR3 region has the DNA TGTGCCGGCGGAGAGAACACCTTC. Translating gives CAGGENTF.

V gene TRBV5-1 combines with J gene TRBJ2-5, with 8 bases matching TRBD2. The J call may be mistaken, given a closer DNA end match to TRBJ2-7. This CDR3 comprises 13 residues. Looked up from germline, CDR1 is SGHRS and CDR2 is YFSETQ. CDR3 DNA: TGCGCCAGCAGCTCCGGGACTAGTTACGAGCAGTACTTC. Its protein product is CASSSGTSYEQYF.

The rearrangement joins TRBV7-8 to TRBJ2-5, with 12 bases fitting TRBD2. J lost 5 bases, V lost 0 bases, and 13 bases had no gene match. The CDR3 consists of 19 residues. Germline loops: CDR1 SGHVS, CDR2 FQNEAQ. The CDR3 reads CASSLATPSLLAGGETQYF. The CDR3 DNA reads as TGTGCCAGCAGCTTAGCAACCCCCTCATTACTAGCGGGAGGCGAGACCCAGTACTTC.

Notes on this clone: Other DNA sequences in this specimen translate into the identical CDR3. V and J are TRBV5-1 and TRBJ2-1; 11 positions agree with TRBD2. J gave up 0 bases and V 1 base, and 0 bases lay outside the gene matches. The CDR3 is 16 residues long. Germline V gene lookup returns CDR1 SGHRS and CDR2 YFSETQ. The CDR3 here is CASSLTSGSSYNEQFF. The CDR3 DNA reads as TGCGCCAGCAGCTTGACTAGCGGGAGCTCCTACAATGAGCAGTTCTTC.

About this clone: At the DNA level, this CDR3 is encoded by other sequences in the same sample as well. The chain has TRBV30 and TRBJ1-1, with D unresolved. This CDR3 region has 12 residues. Germline V gene sequence: CDR1 GTSNPN, CDR2 SVGIG (reference sequence). Trimming removed 5 bases from V and 1 base from J, with 8 bases in between. The chain's CDR3 is CAWGRGNTEAFF. Here the CDR3 DNA reads TGTGCCTGGGGACGGGGGAACACTGAAGCTTTCTTT.

The V gene is TRBV19, the J gene TRBJ1-1; the D is unclear. V was shortened by 11 bases and J by 0 bases, with 7 bases between the two germline ends. This CDR3 spans 11 amino acids. Germline CDR1 and CDR2: LNHDA and SQIVND (reference sequence). The CDR3 protein is CAARLNTEAFF. The CDR3 region has the DNA TGTGCCGCCAGGCTGAACACTGAAGCTTTCTTT.

J is TRBJ2-5 and V is TRBV6-1; D is possibly TRBD1 (8 bases). V was trimmed by 6 bases and J by 5 bases, leaving 19 bases between them. Germline CDR1 MNHNS, CDR2 SASEGT. The CDR3 extends over 15 amino acids. In DNA form, the CDR3 reads TGTGCCAGCAGCGGCGACAGGGGAGGGAGGGAGACCCAGTACTTC. Protein sequence: CASSGDRGGRETQYF.

This clone came up a few times. The chain employs TRBV28 and TRBJ1-5, with D possibly matching TRBD1 (5 bases). Germline CDR1 is MDHEN and CDR2 is SYDVKM. The V end lost 11 bases, the J end lost 4 bases, and 12 bases lay between the germline ends. The CDR3 runs 12 residues. CDR3 residues: CAVQGPNQPQHF. The CDR3 bases are TGTGCCGTCCAGGGCCCGAATCAGCCCCAGCATTTT.

The V call is TRBV14, the J call TRBJ1-4; no clear D gene. CDR1 is SGHDN, CDR2 FVKESK, per germline. The CDR3 contains 12 residues. V dropped 0 bases and J dropped 7 bases, with 3 bases sitting between them. DNA for the CDR3: TGTGCCAGCAGCCAAGATAGTGAAAAACTGTTTTTT. This translates into CASSQDSEKLFF.